This T cell receptor beta chain was sequenced for a study of T cell repertoires in cytomegalovirus infection. Turning to the study itself: Researchers turned to recently identified HLA-C-restricted CMV epitopes as well as well-studied HLA-B-restricted ones. It can be stated that public TCR beta signatures indicated CMV infection as well as a matching HLA type.

Whole-study findings and limits: The response measured ex vivo was dominated by TCR beta clonotypes (HLA-C-restricted and CMV-specific).

To note about this clonotype: Its specificity is not known.

The V gene lost 4 bases and the J gene lost 0 bases, with 7 bases spanning the gap. From germline, CDR1 is DFQATT and CDR2 SNEGSKA (reference sequence). CDR3 length: 13 residues. TCRdb itself ran the reads through MiXCR, one entry per CDR3 protein. This sample has some 350,000 distinct CDR3 sequences, with roughly 34% found just once. This clonotype was sampled from a human donor in good health (CMV status not recorded). Some clones in this sample may be carry-over from other donors' samples. The chain combines TRBV20-1 with TRBJ1-5; D unresolved. The specimen comprised cultured PBMCs, sampled from culture after CMV antigen stimulation. The CDR3 here is CSAKGDSNQPQHF. CDR3 sequence (DNA): TGCAGTGCTAAGGGCGATAGCAATCAGCCCCAGCATTTT.